This T cell receptor (beta chain) comes out of a study of T cell responses to AZD1222 COVID-19 vaccine. As for the study in general: Second-dose timings of about 4 or about 12 weeks were pooled. General study findings and limits: White British donors predominated, females outnumbered males, and clonal diversity was possibly underestimated.

Repertoires were generated with immunoSEQ multiplex PCR, while TCRdb's copy carries only in-frame clones and drops some. Among about 100,000 clones listed, approximately 91% were seen once. In regard to this clone: Its target is unknown.

The origin of this receptor is an adult in good health. Specimen: peripheral blood, collected on day 0 of AZD1222 vaccination.

This chain's CDR3 is CAWSVSGALNEKLFF. In nucleotides, the CDR3 is TGTGCCTGGAGTGTTTCCGGGGCCTTAAATGAAAAACTGTTTTTT. The genes are TRBV30 and TRBJ1-4, with a weak D call TRBD1 (5 bases). This CDR3 spans 15 amino acids. Germline CDR1 GTSNPN, CDR2 SVGIG (reference sequence). Trimming stripped 0 bases from V and 5 bases from J, with 13 bases between.